The clone carrying this TCR beta chain was seen repeatedly, ten times or more. From RNA transcripts, TCR beta CDR3 regions were amplified. When the TCR CDR3 underwent first-round RT-PCR, the HTBI primer set was used. A single record per CDR3 protein comes from TCRdb applying MiXCR to the multiplex PCR reads. The sample lists roughly 570,000 distinct CDR3 sequences; 15% to 19% were seen once. The sample originates from a study of T cells in Graves' hyperthyroidism and ophthalmopathy. The sequenced sample consisted of blood. The origin of this receptor is a woman in her 30s with Graves' hyperthyroidism.

The CDR3 bases are TGCGCCAGCAGCTTGCGGACCGACGCCTACGAGCAGTACTTC. Its protein is CASSLRTDAYEQYF. The chain carries TRBV5-1 and TRBJ2-7; D is undetermined. V was clipped by 1 base and J by 2 bases, with 10 bases between them. Germline assignment: CDR1 SGHRS and CDR2 YFSETQ. This CDR3 has 14 amino acids.